This T cell receptor gamma chain stems from a study of intestinal T cells in coeliac disease. Whole-study results and caveats: Age differed significantly between coeliac patients and controls. Using TRD kmers, classification was 22 of 22 correct; leave-one-out accuracy reportedly about 89%.

A word on this clone: Its specificity is not known.

Ten formalin-fixed paraffin-embedded scrolls, each 5 µm thick, supplied each case's genomic DNA. Using 150 to 200 ng of biopsy DNA, TRG was amplified with LymphoTrack primers. TCRdb re-called the multiplex PCR reads with CATT. The table lists some 800 gamma-chain clones, roughly 40% of them singletons. CDR3 length: 12 residues. Germline CDR1 and CDR2: EGSTGY and YDSYTSSV. V trimming: 4 bases; J trimming: 6 bases; junction bases outside the gene matches: 6. Specimen: a duodenal biopsy. This receptor was taken from a human donor with celiac disease. The chain recombines TRGV4 with TRGJ1 or TRGJ2. CDR3 loop: CATWDELYKKLF. CDR3 nucleotides: TGTGCCACCTGGGACGAACTTTATAAGAAACTCTTT.